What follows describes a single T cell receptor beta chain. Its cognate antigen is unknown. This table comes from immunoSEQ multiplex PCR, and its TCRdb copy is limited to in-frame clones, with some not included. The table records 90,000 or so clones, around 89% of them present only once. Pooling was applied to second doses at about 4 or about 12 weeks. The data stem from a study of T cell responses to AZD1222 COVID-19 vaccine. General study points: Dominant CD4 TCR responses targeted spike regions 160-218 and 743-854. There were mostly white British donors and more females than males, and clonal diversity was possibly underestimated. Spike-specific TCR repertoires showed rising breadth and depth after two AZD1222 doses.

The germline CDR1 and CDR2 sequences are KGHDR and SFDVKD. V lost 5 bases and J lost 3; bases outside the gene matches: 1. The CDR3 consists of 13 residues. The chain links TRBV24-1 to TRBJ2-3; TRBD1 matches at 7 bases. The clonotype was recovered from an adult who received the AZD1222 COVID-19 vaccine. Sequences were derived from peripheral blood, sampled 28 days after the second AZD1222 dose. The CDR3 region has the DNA TGTGCCACCAGTGCCAGGGGGACAGATACGCAGTATTTT. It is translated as CATSARGTDTQYF.